This TCR beta chain is from a study of CD8+ T cells in alopecia areata. Comments on this clone: As yet, its antigen is unknown.

Extracted RNA was reverse transcribed, and the resulting cDNA served as sequencing template. The repertoire was sequenced with immunoSEQ multiplex PCR; TCRdb's copy has only in-frame clones and lacks some. The sample carries approximately 99,000 clones, around 55% recorded once. Trimming took off 2 bases at V and 6 bases at J, with 11 bases between the two ends. Per germline, CDR1 LGHNA and CDR2 YSLEER. The CDR3 contains 13 residues. Study results and limitations: Scalp data also include sequences from resident alphabeta T cells of normal skin. Researchers reported that TCR sharing among patients proved less clear than in mice, possibly HLA-linked. Lesional tissue from the scalp (especially in alopecia totalis/universalis) showed higher clonality than normal scalp.

The rearrangement joins TRBV4-3 to TRBJ2-7; the D call may be TRBD1 or TRBD2 (5 bases each). The receptor comes from a human donor in good health. Specimen: CD8+ T cells sorted from blood. Here the CDR3 reads CASSQKGGTEQYF. Written as DNA, the CDR3 is TGCGCCAGCAGCCAAAAGGGTGGGACCGAGCAGTACTTC.